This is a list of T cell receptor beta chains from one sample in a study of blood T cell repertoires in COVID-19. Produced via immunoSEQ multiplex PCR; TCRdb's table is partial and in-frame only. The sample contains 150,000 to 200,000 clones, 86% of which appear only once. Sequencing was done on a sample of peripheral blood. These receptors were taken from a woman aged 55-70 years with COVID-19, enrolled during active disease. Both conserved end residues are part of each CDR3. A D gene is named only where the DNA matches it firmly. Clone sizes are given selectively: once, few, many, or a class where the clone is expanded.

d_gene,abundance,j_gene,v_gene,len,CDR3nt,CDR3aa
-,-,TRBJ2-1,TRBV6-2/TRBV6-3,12,TGTGCCAGCAGTTATAACCGGGGTGAGCAGTTCTTC,CASSYNRGEQFF
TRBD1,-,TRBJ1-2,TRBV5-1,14,TGCGCCAGCAGCTTGGGACAGGGGGCGGAGGGCTACACCTTC,CASSLGQGAEGYTF
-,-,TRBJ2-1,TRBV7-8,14,TGTGCCAGCAGCCCCCGAGCGTCCTACAATGAGCAGTTCTTC,CASSPRASYNEQFF
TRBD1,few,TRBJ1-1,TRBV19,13,TGTGCCAGTAGTAGGACAGGGAACACTGAAGCTTTCTTT,CASSRTGNTEAFF
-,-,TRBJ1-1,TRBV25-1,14,TGTGCCAGCAGTAAGGACTCCCTGAACACTGAAGCTTTCTTT,CASSKDSLNTEAFF
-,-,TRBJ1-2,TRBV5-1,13,TGCGCCAGCAGCTACAACGACATTAACGGCTACACCTTC,CASSYNDINGYTF
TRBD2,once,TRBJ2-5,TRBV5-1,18,TGCGCCAGCAGCTTCGGGACTAGCGGGAGGGCCTCCCAAGAGACCCAGTACTTC,CASSFGTSGRASQETQYF
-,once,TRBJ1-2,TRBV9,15,TGTGCCAGCAGCGTAGGGTCCAGTTTTAACTATGGCTACACCTTC,CASSVGSSFNYGYTF
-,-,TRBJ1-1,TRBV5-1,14,TGCGCCAGCAGCATGACAGAATTGAACACTGAAGCTTTCTTT,CASSMTELNTEAFF
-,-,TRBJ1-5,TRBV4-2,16,TGTGCCAGCAGCCAAGAACAGGTTCGAGGCAATCAGCCCCAGCATTTT,CASSQEQVRGNQPQHF
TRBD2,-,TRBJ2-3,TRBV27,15,TGTGCCAGCAGTTTCCTGCTAGCGGGAGGGGATACGCAGTATTTT,CASSFLLAGGDTQYF
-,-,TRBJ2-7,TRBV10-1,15,TGCGCCAGCAGTGAAGAGGACAGAAGAACCTACGAGCAGTACTTC,CASSEEDRRTYEQYF
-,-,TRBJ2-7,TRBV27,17,TGTGCCAGCAGTTTATTCCCCCCCCGAGCTCCCTCCTACGAGCAGTACTTC,CASSLFPPRAPSYEQYF
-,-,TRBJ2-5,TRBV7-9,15,TGTGCCAGCAGCTTGTCGACAGGCGGCCAAGAGACCCAGTACTTC,CASSLSTGGQETQYF
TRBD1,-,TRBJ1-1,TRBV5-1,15,TGCGCCAGCAGTTTTACTCAGACAGGGTACACTGAAGCTTTCTTT,CASSFTQTGYTEAFF
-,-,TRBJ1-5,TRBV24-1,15,TGTGCCACCAGTGACCCAGACAGGCCGAATCAGCCCCAGCATTTT,CATSDPDRPNQPQHF
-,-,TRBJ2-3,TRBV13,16,TGTGCCAGCAGCCCCCTGGGCAGGGGCTACACAGATACGCAGTATTTT,CASSPLGRGYTDTQYF
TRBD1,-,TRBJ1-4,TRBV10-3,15,TGTGCCATCAGTGAGGACAGGGCAACTAATGAAAAACTGTTTTTT,CAISEDRATNEKLFF
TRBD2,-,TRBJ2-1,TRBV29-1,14,TGCAGCGGTGCCGGACTAGCGGGAGTTAGTGAGCAGTTCTTC,CSGAGLAGVSEQFF
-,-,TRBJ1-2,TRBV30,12,TGTGCTTCCTTTAGGGGGTCAGATGGCTACACCTTC,CASFRGSDGYTF
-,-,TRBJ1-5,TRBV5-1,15,TGCGCCAGCAGCCCCTCCGGGTTTAGCAATCAGCCCCAGCATTTT,CASSPSGFSNQPQHF
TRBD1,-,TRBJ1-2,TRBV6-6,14,TGTGCCAGCAGTTTTACCGGACAGGGGGCTGGCTACACCTTC,CASSFTGQGAGYTF
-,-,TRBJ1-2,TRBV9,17,TGTGCCAGCAGCCTCAAGGGACATCCGCAAATTAACTATGGCTACACCTTC,CASSLKGHPQINYGYTF
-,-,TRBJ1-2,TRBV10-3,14,TGTGCCATCAGCTACAGGGAGACGAGGTATGGCTACACCTTC,CAISYRETRYGYTF
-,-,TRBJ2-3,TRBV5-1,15,TGCGCCAGCAGCTTGGGCGGCAGTCGCACAGATACGCAGTATTTT,CASSLGGSRTDTQYF
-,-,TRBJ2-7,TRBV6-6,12,TGTGCCAGCAGTCGACAGCGCTACGAGCAGTACTTC,CASSRQRYEQYF